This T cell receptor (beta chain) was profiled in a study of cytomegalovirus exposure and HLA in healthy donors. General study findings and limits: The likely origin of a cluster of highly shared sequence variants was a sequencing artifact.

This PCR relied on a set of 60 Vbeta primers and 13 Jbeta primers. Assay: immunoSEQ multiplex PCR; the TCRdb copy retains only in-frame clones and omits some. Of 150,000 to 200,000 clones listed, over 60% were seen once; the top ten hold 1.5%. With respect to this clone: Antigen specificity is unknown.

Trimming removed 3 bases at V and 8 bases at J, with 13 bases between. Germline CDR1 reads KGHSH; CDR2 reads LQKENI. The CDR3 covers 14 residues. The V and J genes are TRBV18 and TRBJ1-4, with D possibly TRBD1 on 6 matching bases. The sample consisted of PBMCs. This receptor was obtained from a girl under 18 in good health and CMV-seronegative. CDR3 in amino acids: CASSPLQGREKLFF. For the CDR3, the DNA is TGTGCCAGCTCACCTTTACAGGGAAGGGAAAAACTGTTTTTT. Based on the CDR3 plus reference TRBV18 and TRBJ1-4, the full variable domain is NAGVMQNPRHLVRRRGQEARLRCSPMKGHSHVYWYRQLPEEGLKFMVYLQKENIIDESGMPKERFSAEFPKEGPSILRIQQVVRGDSAAYFCASSPLQGREKLFFGSGTQLSVL.